The rows below give T cell receptor beta chains drawn from one sample of a study of shared clonotypes between healthy human individuals. Generated by immunoSEQ multiplex PCR, the TCRdb table keeps only in-frame clones and is missing some. The table records over a million clones, over 95% of them present only once. What was sequenced was naive CD4+ T cells sorted from blood. These TCRs come from a man aged 30 to 45 in good health. Both conserved end residues are part of each CDR3. D genes are given only for firm matches. Only some rows state a clone size, as once, few, many or a class for expanded clones.

clone_size d_call j_call v_call cdr3_aa
NA NA TRBJ2-1 TRBV21-1 CASSKLEPGHSYNEQFF
NA TRBD1 TRBJ2-3 TRBV2 CASRPRTGGRTDTQYF
NA TRBD2 TRBJ2-1 TRBV5-6 CASSPAPVTSGRTEQFF
NA TRBD2 TRBJ2-1 TRBV7-2 CASTSPRGRASSNEQFF
NA NA TRBJ2-3 TRBV4-3 CASSQVIGGTQYF
NA TRBD2 TRBJ2-1 TRBV5-1 CASSPGLAPNEQFF
NA TRBD2 TRBJ2-7 TRBV5-1 CASSSGLAGFLRSSYEQYF
NA NA TRBJ2-3 TRBV18 CASSPRLVSLQDTQYF
once NA TRBJ2-5 TRBV28 CASSLSTGWGDETQYF
NA TRBD1 TRBJ2-2 TRBV4-3 CASSQDLDRGLGELFF
once TRBD1 TRBJ2-7 TRBV10-2 CASSVSSRDRFSYEQYF
NA NA TRBJ2-5 TRBV28 CASSLPGTNQETQYF
NA NA TRBJ2-2 TRBV2 CASTLQSGVGELFF
NA TRBD1 TRBJ1-1 TRBV28 CASRGGGSNTEAFF
NA NA TRBJ1-1 TRBV29-1 CSARDRSDTEAFF
NA NA TRBJ2-5 TRBV28 CASSLKTEARETQYF
NA NA TRBJ2-7 TRBV10-1 CASSSGPSYEQYF
NA TRBD2 TRBJ2-5 TRBV5-1 CASSSLGTSVSGETQYF
NA TRBD1 TRBJ2-2 TRBV29-1 CSGGQGDTGELFF
NA TRBD2 TRBJ2-3 TRBV18 CASSPRTLAEGTDTQYF
NA NA TRBJ1-2 TRBV2 CASRAVSTPGGYTF
NA NA TRBJ1-1 TRBV7-2 CASRPNTEAFF
NA NA TRBJ1-3 TRBV19 CASSAVQSGNTIYF
NA TRBD1 TRBJ1-5 TRBV6-4 CASGQGANQPQHF
NA NA TRBJ2-6 TRBV7-9 CASSKTRVLSGANVLTF
NA NA TRBJ2-7 TRBV7-9 CASSLTGYEQYF
NA NA TRBJ2-3 TRBV7-9 CASSLRREREKITDTQYF
once NA TRBJ2-7 TRBV5-4 CASSLNSYEQYF
NA NA TRBJ1-5 TRBV30 CAWSVSWVDPPMEGWASNQPQHF
NA NA TRBJ2-7 TRBV6-6 CASSYQSGYEQYF
NA NA TRBJ2-1 TRBV7-6 CASSLWRGGSSYNEQFF
NA TRBD2 TRBJ2-3 TRBV25-1 CASSSTSGNTTDTQYF
NA TRBD2 TRBJ2-3 TRBV15 CATSGGTSGRKTDTQYF
NA NA TRBJ1-2 TRBV5-4 CASSRPPSYGYTF
NA NA TRBJ2-7 TRBV29-1 CSVEPGGSYEQYF
NA NA TRBJ2-7 TRBV5-6 CASSLRGHRYEQYF
NA NA TRBJ1-4 TRBV9 CASSVKGGIGEKLFF
NA NA TRBJ2-7 TRBV28 CASSLSPGYEQYF
NA NA TRBJ2-7 TRBV9 CASSVASLGYEQYF
NA NA TRBJ2-1 TRBV2 CASSQGHKNEQFF
once TRBD2 TRBJ2-1 TRBV29-1 CSVGGLAGFNEQFF